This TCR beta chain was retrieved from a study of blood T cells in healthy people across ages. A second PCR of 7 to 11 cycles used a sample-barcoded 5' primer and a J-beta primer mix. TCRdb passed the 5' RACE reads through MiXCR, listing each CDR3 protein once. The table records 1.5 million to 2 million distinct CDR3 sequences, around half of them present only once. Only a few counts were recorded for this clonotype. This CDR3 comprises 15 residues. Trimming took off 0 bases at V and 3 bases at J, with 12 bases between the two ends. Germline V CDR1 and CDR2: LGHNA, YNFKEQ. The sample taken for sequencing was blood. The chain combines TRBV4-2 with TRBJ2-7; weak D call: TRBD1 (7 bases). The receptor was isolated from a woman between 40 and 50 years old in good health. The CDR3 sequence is CASSQDRRGDYEQYF. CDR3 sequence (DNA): TGTGCCAGCAGCCAAGATCGCAGGGGGGACTACGAGCAGTACTTC.